This passage covers 11 T cell receptor beta chains from one sample sequenced in a study of shared clonotypes between healthy human individuals (dated by TCRdb to about 2020). Libraries were prepared through the immunoSEQ multiplex PCR assay. Drawn from immuneACCESS, this table holds only the in-frame rearrangements with V and J called that TCRdb kept. Clones are partly lost; checked studies trace under half to an unresolved V gene and leave the rest unexplained. The sample records some 2,000,000 clones, roughly 95% of which are singletons. 0.85% to 1.2% of the sample is in the top ten clones. CD8 naive samples consisted of CD45RO-negative cells that were positively selected for CCR7, yielding a CD45RA+CCR7+ population without TemRA cells. The sequencing sample was made of naive CD8+ T cells sorted from blood. According to the study, the label for this sample's cell subset or site signals: CD45RA+CCR7+. Receptors were obtained from a man between 18 and 29 years old in good health.

V gene TRBV6-5 combines with J gene TRBJ2-3; 8 positions agree with TRBD1. The CDR3 contains 15 residues. Trimming cost V 6 bases and J 5 bases; bases outside gene matches: 10. CDR1 MNHEY and CDR2 SVGAGI come from the germline V gene. The CDR3 sequence: CASRGQDSTRDTQYF. CDR3 nucleotides: TGTGCCAGCAGGGGACAGGATAGCACGCGAGATACGCAGTATTTT.

This clone was recorded a few times. The same CDR3 also results from other DNA sequences found in this sample. This chain uses TRBV19 with TRBJ2-7; TRBD1 aligns across 10 bases. Germline CDR1 is LNHDA and CDR2 is SQIVND (reference sequence). The CDR3 spans 14 residues. J gave up 2 bases and V 3 bases, and 1 base lay outside the gene matches. CDR3 bases: TGTGCCAGTAGTATGGGGACAGGGGCCTACGAGCAGTACTTC. Protein: CASSMGTGAYEQYF.

A note on this clone: Other DNA sequences in the same sample also yield this CDR3. The genes are TRBV6-6 and TRBJ2-7, with 8 bases lining up with TRBD1. The CDR3 spans 12 residues. Losses at the gene ends were 9 bases for V and 5 bases for J; bases not matched to a gene: 6. From germline, CDR1 is MNHNY and CDR2 SVGAGI (reference sequence). The CDR3 nucleotides are TGTGCCAGTGGACAGGGTGGCAACGAGCAGTACTTC. Translating it yields CASGQGGNEQYF.

Points on this clone: This specimen includes other DNA sequences encoding the same CDR3. The gene calls are TRBV2 and TRBJ1-5, with TRBD1 matching 8 bases. Per germline, CDR1 SNHLY and CDR2 FYNNEI. After removal of 3 bases from V and 7 bases from J, the junction contained 8 bases not matched to a gene. This CDR3 spans 15 amino acids. In DNA form, the CDR3 reads TGTGCCAGCAGTGACAACAGGGGGTCGGGGCAGCCCCAGCATTTT. Its protein is CASSDNRGSGQPQHF.

The V gene is TRBV2, the J gene TRBJ2-3, with TRBD2 matching over 11 bases. This CDR3 contains 15 residues. Looked up from germline, CDR1 is SNHLY and CDR2 is FYNNEI. Losses at the gene ends were 4 bases for V and 4 bases for J; bases not matched to a gene: 4. The CDR3 DNA sequence: TGTGCCAGCAGTGGGGCTAGCGGGGGGCCAGATACGCAGTATTTT. Its protein is CASSGASGGPDTQYF.

The chain carries TRBV11-3 and TRBJ2-1, with no clear D. Germline loops: CDR1 SGHNT, CDR2 YENEEA. Trimming took 1 base from V and 8 from J, leaving 6 bases between them. This CDR3 is built from 12 residues. This CDR3 is CASSLVAHEQFF. The DNA for the CDR3 is TGTGCCAGCAGCTTAGTAGCCCATGAGCAGTTCTTC.

The V call is TRBV9, the J call TRBJ2-1; tentatively, D is TRBD1 or TRBD2 (6 bases each). Trimming took 0 bases from V and 9 from J, leaving 19 bases between them. CDR3 length: 16 amino acids. Germline V gene lookup returns CDR1 SGDLS and CDR2 YYNGEE. The CDR3 sequence: CASSVARGRFFGEQFF. CDR3 nucleotides: TGTGCCAGCAGCGTAGCCCGGGGGCGCTTCTTTGGTGAGCAGTTCTTC.

The chain joins TRBV7-9 to TRBJ1-1; TRBD1 is a possible D gene (6 bases). The CDR3 loop spans 16 amino acids. Trimming removed 3 bases from V and 3 bases from J, with 17 bases in between. The V gene's germline CDR1 is SEHNR and CDR2 FQNEAQ (reference sequence). Here the CDR3 DNA reads TGTGCCAGCAGCTTCCCCCCGGCGGGGGCCGACACTGAAGCTTTCTTT. Protein: CASSFPPAGADTEAFF.

A remark on this clone: This specimen includes other DNA sequences encoding the same CDR3. This chain connects TRBV7-6 to TRBJ2-7, with TRBD1 identical over 11 bases. The germline V gene encodes CDR1 SGHVS and CDR2 FNYEAQ. Losses at the gene ends were 3 bases for V and 0 bases for J; bases not matched to a gene: 1. CDR3 length: 15 amino acids. The CDR3 loop reads CASSLGQGGSYEQYF. The CDR3 bases are TGTGCCAGCAGCTTGGGACAGGGGGGCTCCTACGAGCAGTACTTC.

This clone appeared a single time. The chain uses TRBV2 and TRBJ2-3; 10 nucleotides align to TRBD2. Trimming took 4 bases from V and 6 from J; bases not matched to a gene: 7. There are 15 residues in the CDR3. From germline, CDR1 is SNHLY and CDR2 FYNNEI. The CDR3 sequence is CASSVKAGGPDTQYF. The CDR3 DNA sequence: TGTGCCAGCAGTGTAAAAGCGGGGGGGCCGGATACGCAGTATTTT. The complete variable domain, with remaining parts taken from reference TRBV2 and TRBJ2-3, reads EPEVTQTPSHQVTQMGQEVILRCVPISNHLYFYWYRQILGQKVEFLVSFYNNEISEKSEIFDDQFSVERPDGSNFTLKIRSTKLEDSAMYFCASSVKAGGPDTQYFGPGTRLTVL.

This chain joins TRBV11-2 and TRBJ2-7; 11 nucleotides match TRBD1. After removal of 1 base from V and 4 bases from J, the junction contained 3 bases not matched to a gene. Germline V gives CDR1 SGHAT, CDR2 FQNNGV. CDR3 length: 15 residues. The CDR3 region is CASSLVGDRGYEQYF. CDR3 coding DNA: TGTGCCAGCAGCTTAGTGGGGGACAGGGGGTACGAGCAGTACTTC.